Shown below are 28 T cell receptor beta chains from a single sample sequenced in a study of identical twins. TCRdb independently ran MiXCR on the 5' RACE reads; one entry per CDR3 protein. The sample shows about 900,000 distinct CDR3 sequences, 10% to 15% of them seen only once. The data also belong to a second study, concerning yellow fever vaccine responses in identical twins.

The specimen sequenced was PBMCs. These receptors all come from a woman aged 18-35 years in good health.

The chain couples TRBV7-9 to TRBJ1-2, with 7 positions matching TRBD1. Germline V CDR1 and CDR2: SEHNR, FQNEAQ (reference sequence). The CDR3 runs to 15 residues. J lost 2 bases, V lost 5 bases, and 8 bases had no gene match. CDR3 residues: CASSLDREWNYGYTF. The CDR3 coding sequence is TGTGCCAGCAGCCTAGACAGGGAGTGGAACTATGGCTACACCTTC.

This clonotype was seen a handful of times. The chain employs TRBV20-1 and TRBJ2-3, with 7 bases lining up with TRBD2. V shed 5 bases, J shed 8 bases, and the junction held 16 bases outside the gene matches. The CDR3 sequence is 15 residues long. Germline values: CDR1 DFQATT, CDR2 SNEGSKA (reference sequence). The CDR3 here is CSAPGSSGLLGTQYF. The CDR3 DNA reads TGCAGTGCTCCGGGCTCTAGCGGACTCCTGGGTACGCAGTATTTT.

A remark on this clonotype: The junction departs from the called germline gene at one end, perhaps through a read error. The chain uses TRBV10-1 and TRBJ2-2; D is undetermined. The CDR3 covers 15 residues. The V gene's germline CDR1 is WNHNN and CDR2 SYGVQD (reference sequence). The CDR3 loop is CAGSEDAKNTGELFF. CDR3 bases: TGCGCCGGCAGTGAGGACGCCAAGAACACCGGGGAGCTGTTTTTT.

In regard to this clonotype: With a much larger clone just one base away, this may be a read error. The chain employs TRBV2 and TRBJ2-7; TRBD1 agrees at 7 bases. The CDR3 sequence is 13 residues long. After removal of 10 bases from V and 0 bases from J, the junction contained 6 bases not matched to a gene. CDR1 and CDR2 (germline): SNHLY, FYNNEI. DNA for the CDR3: TGTGCCACCCAGACAGGGAGCTCCTACGAGCAGTACTTC. Its translation is CATQTGSSYEQYF.

V usage is TRBV7-6 and J usage is TRBJ2-3; D remains ambiguous. This CDR3 spans 16 amino acids. Germline CDR1 reads SGHVS; CDR2 reads FNYEAQ. V lost 5 bases and J 3 bases, leaving 18 bases between the germline ends. The CDR3 coding sequence is TGTGCCAGCAGCCCGGTTAAGAAGGAGAGAACAGATACGCAGTATTTT. This translates into CASSPVKKERTDTQYF.

Comments on this clonotype: One end of the junction fails to match germline, which may point to a read error. This chain joins TRBV20-1 and TRBJ2-1; 7 bases are shared with TRBD2. This CDR3 is 11 amino acids long. Germline-derived CDR1 and CDR2 are DFQATT and SNEGSKA (reference sequence). The CDR3 DNA reads as TGCAGTGCCGGGCGGGAGAATGGGCAGTTCTTC. Its protein product is CSAGRENGQFF.

At least ten counts were recorded for this clonotype. This rearrangement joins TRBV10-3 to TRBJ2-3; 8 bases are a match to TRBD2. Germline CDR1 reads ENHRY; CDR2 reads SYGVKD. CDR3 length: 16 amino acids. The J segment lost 4 bases and the V segment lost 8 bases, leaving 14 bases of the junction unmatched. DNA for the CDR3: TGTGCCATCCGGAAATCAGCGGGAGAGGTCGCAGATACGCAGTATTTT. Translation gives CAIRKSAGEVADTQYF.

This clonotype has at least ten counts. The chain uses TRBV7-2 and TRBJ1-1, with 7 bases matching TRBD1. Germline V gene sequence: CDR1 SGHTA, CDR2 FQGNSA. Trimming removed 0 bases from V and 4 bases from J; junction bases left unmatched: 2. This CDR3 has 14 amino acids. The CDR3 loop is CASSLAQGVTEAFF. CDR3 DNA: TGTGCCAGCAGCTTAGCGCAGGGGGTCACTGAAGCTTTCTTT.

This clonotype was detected only a few times. The V call is TRBV20-1, the J call TRBJ2-5, with D uncertain. Germline values: CDR1 DFQATT, CDR2 SNEGSKA (reference sequence). The CDR3 sequence is 12 residues long. Trimming pared 0 bases from V and 4 bases from J, leaving 6 bases between. CDR3 protein: CSARERGETQYF. In DNA form, the CDR3 reads TGCAGTGCTAGAGAAAGAGGAGAGACCCAGTACTTC.

CDR3 region: CASSTRQGAAQETQYF. CDR3 DNA: TGTGCCAGCAGCACTCGACAGGGGGCAGCCCAAGAGACCCAGTACTTC. The chain carries TRBV7-7 and TRBJ2-5, with TRBD1 identical over 10 bases. Germline V gene lookup returns CDR1 SSHAT and CDR2 FNYEAQ (reference sequence). Germline trimming cut 5 bases from V and 1 base from J; bases unmatched to any gene: 7. The CDR3 is 16 residues long.

The chain joins TRBV12-3 or TRBV12-4 to TRBJ2-6, with D possibly TRBD2 on 6 matching bases. The CDR3 totals 19 residues. Trimming cost V 3 bases and J 0 bases, with 18 bases left between them. CDR3: CASSLGGSRGLSGANVLTF. CDR3 sequence (DNA): TGTGCCAGCAGTTTGGGAGGTTCTCGGGGACTCTCTGGGGCCAACGTCCTGACTTTC.

The V call is TRBV12-5, the J call TRBJ2-6; 7 nucleotides match TRBD2. V shed 7 bases and J 0 bases; nucleotides not matched to a gene: 9. Germline loops: CDR1 LGHNT, CDR2 FRNRAP. CDR3 length: 17 amino acids. CDR3 sequence: CASAYSGSSSGANVLTF. CDR3 in DNA: TGTGCTAGTGCCTATAGCGGGTCTAGCTCTGGGGCCAACGTCCTGACTTTC.

This clonotype turned up a few times. The V call is TRBV29-1, the J call TRBJ2-7, with D perhaps matching TRBD2 (5 bases). The CDR3 sequence is 16 residues long. CDR1 and CDR2 from the germline V gene are SQVTM and ANQGSEA. Between the trimmed V and J ends, which lost 0 bases and 0 bases, there was a span of 15 bases. The CDR3 DNA is TGCAGCGTTGAAGATCTGGGAGATCTAGGCTCCTACGAGCAGTACTTC. It yields the protein CSVEDLGDLGSYEQYF.

The rearrangement uses TRBV2 and TRBJ2-7; 10 positions agree with TRBD1. Germline loops: CDR1 SNHLY, CDR2 FYNNEI. The CDR3 is made up of 13 amino acids. The CDR3 DNA reads TGTACCAGCAGGGACAGGGGTGCTTACGAGCAGTACGTC. This translates into CTSRDRGAYEQYV.

This clonotype has just a few counts. This rearrangement joins TRBV9 to TRBJ2-7; D gene ambiguous. The CDR3 is made up of 15 amino acids. Germline CDR1 is SGDLS and CDR2 is YYNGEE. Trimming took 4 bases from V and 0 from J, leaving 14 bases between them. The CDR3 loop reads CASSPQAEASYEQYF. The CDR3 DNA reads TGTGCCAGCAGCCCTCAGGCCGAGGCCTCCTACGAGCAGTACTTC. The whole variable domain, filled in from reference TRBV9 and TRBJ2-7, reads DSGVTQTPKHLITATGQRVTLRCSPRSGDLSVYWYQQSLDQGLQFLIQYYNGEERAKGNILERFSAQQFPDLHSELNLSSLELGDSALYFCASSPQAEASYEQYFGPGTRLTVT.

The table lists this clonotype with a few counts. The J gene is TRBJ2-3, the V gene TRBV7-9; D remains unclear. V was clipped by 7 bases and J by 0 bases, with 11 bases between them. The germline V gene encodes CDR1 SEHNR and CDR2 FQNEAQ (reference sequence). The CDR3 is 14 residues long. As DNA, the CDR3 is TGTGCCAGCACTCGTGGCACCAGCACAGATACGCAGTATTTT. Its protein is CASTRGTSTDTQYF.

This clonotype was seen repeatedly, ten times or more. V usage is TRBV29-1 and J usage is TRBJ2-5; perhaps TRBD2 as D (6 bases). This CDR3 has 13 residues. V was shortened by 7 bases and J by 2 bases, with 14 bases between the two germline ends. Germline values: CDR1 SQVTM, CDR2 ANQGSEA. CDR3 residues: CSARRSGQETQYF. The CDR3 DNA is TGCAGCGCCCGTCGTAGCGGTCAAGAGACCCAGTACTTC.

The chain joins TRBV5-1 to TRBJ2-3; 8 nucleotides agree with TRBD2. V trimming: 4 bases; J trimming: 2 bases; junction bases outside the gene matches: 3. The CDR3 is 14 residues long. Germline V gene sequence: CDR1 SGHRS, CDR2 YFSETQ. The chain's CDR3 is CASSRAGATDTQYF. The CDR3 nucleotides are TGCGCCAGCAGCCGAGCGGGGGCCACAGATACGCAGTATTTT. The entire variable domain, with the rest obtained from reference TRBV5-1 and TRBJ2-3, is as follows: KAGVTQTPRYLIKTRGQQVTLSCSPISGHRSVSWYQQTPGQGLQFLFEYFSETQRNKGNFPGRFSGRQFSNSRSEMNVSTLELGDSALYLCASSRAGATDTQYFGPGTRLTVL.

In DNA, the CDR3 is TGTGCCAGCAGGGGAACAGGGTACCCAACTAATGAAAAACTGTTTTTT. It yields the protein CASRGTGYPTNEKLFF. The chain couples TRBV6-1 to TRBJ1-4; tentatively, D is TRBD1 (6 bases). Germline lookup yields CDR1 MNHNS and CDR2 SASEGT. This CDR3 spans 16 amino acids. The ends were cut back, 6 bases at V and 0 bases at J, with 14 bases in the middle.

This clonotype has just a few counts. The chain is built from TRBV7-8 and TRBJ2-5; D not certain. The CDR3 has 14 amino acids. Germline CDR1 is SGHVS and CDR2 is FQNEAQ. V was cut by 5 bases and J by 1 base, with 11 bases left in between. The DNA of the CDR3 is TGTGCCAGCAGCCTACCGACGGTCCAAGAGACCCAGTACTTC. This gives the protein CASSLPTVQETQYF.

CDR3 amino acids: CASSREGRGEQFF. The DNA of the CDR3 is TGTGCCAGTAGCCGGGAGGGAAGGGGTGAGCAGTTCTTC. The chain couples TRBV19 to TRBJ2-1; the match to TRBD2 covers 8 bases. Germline V gene data show CDR1 as LNHDA and CDR2 as SQIVND (reference sequence). J lost 9 bases, V lost 6 bases, and 7 bases had no gene match. The CDR3 contains 13 residues.

V usage is TRBV12-3 or TRBV12-4 and J usage is TRBJ1-2; D not resolved. The V and J ends lost 8 bases and 5 bases respectively, with 12 bases between them. The CDR3 consists of 12 residues. The CDR3, as DNA: TGTGCCAGCCGACCGGTAGAATATGGCTACACCTTC. This translates into CASRPVEYGYTF.

J is TRBJ2-5 and V is TRBV4-2, with TRBD1 identical over 7 bases. The J segment lost 10 bases and the V segment lost 1 base, leaving 6 bases of the junction unmatched. The CDR3 has 13 residues. Germline-derived CDR1 and CDR2 are LGHNA and YNFKEQ. CDR3 sequence reads: CASSQGDNRGQYF. The CDR3 region has the DNA TGTGCCAGCAGCCAAGGGGACAACAGGGGCCAGTACTTC.

The chain carries TRBV6-4 and TRBJ2-1; 9 bases are a match to TRBD2. V shed 0 bases, J shed 12 bases, and the junction held 9 bases outside the gene matches. This CDR3 comprises 15 residues. CDR1 is MRHNA and CDR2 is SNTAGT in the germline V gene. CDR3 coding DNA: TGTGCCAGCAGTGACTCCAGCGGGGGGATCGGCAGGCAGTTCTTC. Translated, it gives CASSDSSGGIGRQFF.

The chain recombines TRBV12-3 or TRBV12-4 with TRBJ1-1, with 7 nucleotides matching TRBD1. The CDR3 totals 15 residues. Losses at the gene ends were 6 bases for V and 0 bases for J; bases not matched to a gene: 7. The CDR3 reads CASRRQGNVNTEAFF. The CDR3, as DNA: TGTGCCAGCAGAAGACAGGGTAACGTGAACACTGAAGCTTTCTTT.

The chain carries TRBV11-2 and TRBJ2-5, with 10 bases matching TRBD2. CDR3 length: 14 amino acids. The junction had 4 bases not matched to a gene; V was cut back by 4 bases and J by 5 bases. Germline-derived CDR1 and CDR2 are SGHAT and FQNNGV. The CDR3 is CASSSSGSFETQYF. The CDR3 DNA reads TGTGCCAGCAGCTCTAGCGGGAGCTTTGAGACCCAGTACTTC.

The V gene is TRBV3-1, the J gene TRBJ2-1; 10 positions match TRBD1. The CDR3 totals 15 residues. Germline V CDR1 and CDR2: LGHDT, YNNKEL (reference sequence). V gave up 5 bases and J gave up 7 bases; unmatched junction bases: 8. CDR3 nucleotide sequence: TGTGCCAGCAGCGATCAGGGACAGGGGTGGAATGAGCAGTTCTTC. Its protein is CASSDQGQGWNEQFF.

V gene TRBV12-3 or TRBV12-4 combines with J gene TRBJ1-2; perhaps TRBD1 as D (6 bases). Trimming pared 3 bases from V and 4 bases from J, leaving 9 bases between. The CDR3 consists of 13 residues. CDR3 coding DNA: TGTGCCAGCAGTTTGGGGGCGATCTATGGCTACACCTTC. Protein product: CASSLGAIYGYTF.